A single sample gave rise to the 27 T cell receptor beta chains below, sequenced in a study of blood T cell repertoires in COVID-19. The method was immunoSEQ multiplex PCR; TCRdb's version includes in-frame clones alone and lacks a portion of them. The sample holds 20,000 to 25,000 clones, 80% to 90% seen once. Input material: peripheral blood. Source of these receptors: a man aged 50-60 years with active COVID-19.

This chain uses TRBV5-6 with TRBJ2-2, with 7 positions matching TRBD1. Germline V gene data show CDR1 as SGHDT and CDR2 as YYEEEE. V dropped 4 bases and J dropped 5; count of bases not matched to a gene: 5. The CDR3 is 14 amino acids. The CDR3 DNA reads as TGTGCCAGCAGCCTTACAGGGGTAACCGGGGAGCTGTTTTTT. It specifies CASSLTGVTGELFF.

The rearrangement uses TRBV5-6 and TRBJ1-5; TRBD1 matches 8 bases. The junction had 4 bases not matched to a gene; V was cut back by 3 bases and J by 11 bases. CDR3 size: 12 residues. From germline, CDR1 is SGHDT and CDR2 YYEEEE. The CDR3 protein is CASSSRGLAQHF. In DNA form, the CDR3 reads TGTGCCAGCAGCTCCAGGGGGCTGGCCCAGCATTTT.

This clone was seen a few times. The CDR3 sequence is CASSFTGTGGTEAFF. The CDR3 DNA is TGTGCCAGCAGCTTCACCGGGACAGGGGGCACTGAAGCTTTCTTT. The genes are TRBV7-9 and TRBJ1-1; 11 bases align to TRBD1. V lost 3 bases, J lost 4 bases, and 4 bases stayed unmatched. The CDR3 spans 15 residues. Looked up from germline, CDR1 is SEHNR and CDR2 is FQNEAQ (reference sequence).

The CDR3 spells CASSHESLEQYF. The DNA of the CDR3 is TGTGCCAGCAGCCACGAAAGCCTCGAGCAGTACTTC. The chain joins TRBV7-9 to TRBJ2-7; no reliable D call. The CDR3 length is 12 residues. Germline V gene sequence: CDR1 SEHNR, CDR2 FQNEAQ (reference sequence). The V and J ends lost 5 bases and 6 bases respectively, with 11 bases between them.

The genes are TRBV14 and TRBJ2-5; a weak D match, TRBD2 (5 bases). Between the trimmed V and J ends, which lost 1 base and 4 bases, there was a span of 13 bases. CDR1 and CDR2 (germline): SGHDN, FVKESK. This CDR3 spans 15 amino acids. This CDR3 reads CASSQALGKGETQYF. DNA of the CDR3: TGTGCCAGCAGCCAAGCACTAGGCAAGGGAGAGACCCAGTACTTC.

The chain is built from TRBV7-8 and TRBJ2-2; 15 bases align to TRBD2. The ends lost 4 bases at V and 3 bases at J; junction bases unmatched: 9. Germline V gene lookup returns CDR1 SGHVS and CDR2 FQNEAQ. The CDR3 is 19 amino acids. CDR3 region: CASSSRTSGGAVYTGELFF. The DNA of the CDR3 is TGTGCCAGCAGCTCCCGGACTAGCGGGGGGGCCGTATACACCGGGGAGCTGTTTTTT.

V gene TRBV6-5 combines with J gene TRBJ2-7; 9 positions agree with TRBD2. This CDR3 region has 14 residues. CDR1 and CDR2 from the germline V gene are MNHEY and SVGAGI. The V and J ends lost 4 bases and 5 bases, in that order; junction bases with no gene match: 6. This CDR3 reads CASSSLRGGDEQYF. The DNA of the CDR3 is TGTGCCAGCAGTTCTCTGCGGGGGGGCGACGAGCAGTACTTC.

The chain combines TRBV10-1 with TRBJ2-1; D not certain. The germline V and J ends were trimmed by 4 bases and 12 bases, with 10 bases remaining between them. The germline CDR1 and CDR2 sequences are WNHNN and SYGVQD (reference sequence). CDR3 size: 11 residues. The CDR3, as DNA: TGCGCCAGCAGTGGCGGTCAGTTGCAGTTCTTC. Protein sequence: CASSGGQLQFF.

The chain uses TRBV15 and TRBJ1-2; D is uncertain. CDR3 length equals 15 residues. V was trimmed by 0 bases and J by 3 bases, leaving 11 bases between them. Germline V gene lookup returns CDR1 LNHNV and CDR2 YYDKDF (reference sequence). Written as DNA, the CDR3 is TGTGCCACCAGCAGAGATAGCGGCAGCTACTATGGCTACACCTTC. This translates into CATSRDSGSYYGYTF. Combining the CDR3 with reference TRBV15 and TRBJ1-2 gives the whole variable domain DAMVIQNPRYQVTQFGKPVTLSCSQTLNHNVMYWYQQKSSQAPKLLFHYYDKDFNNEADTPDNFQSRRPNTSFCFLDIRSPGLGDTAMYLCATSRDSGSYYGYTFGSGTRLTVV.

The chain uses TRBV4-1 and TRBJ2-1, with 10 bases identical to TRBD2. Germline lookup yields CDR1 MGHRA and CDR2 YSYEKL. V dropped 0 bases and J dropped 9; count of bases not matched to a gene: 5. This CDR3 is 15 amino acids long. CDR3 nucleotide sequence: TGCGCCAGCAGCCAAGACAGCGGGGGGGCGGCTGAGCAGTTCTTC. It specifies CASSQDSGGAAEQFF.

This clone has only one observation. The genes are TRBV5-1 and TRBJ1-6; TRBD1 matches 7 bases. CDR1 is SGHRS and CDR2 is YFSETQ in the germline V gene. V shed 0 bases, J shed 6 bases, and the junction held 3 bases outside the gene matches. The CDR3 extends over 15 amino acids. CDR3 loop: CASSLVGGLNSPLHF. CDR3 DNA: TGCGCCAGCAGCTTGGTAGGGGGCCTTAATTCACCCCTCCACTTT.

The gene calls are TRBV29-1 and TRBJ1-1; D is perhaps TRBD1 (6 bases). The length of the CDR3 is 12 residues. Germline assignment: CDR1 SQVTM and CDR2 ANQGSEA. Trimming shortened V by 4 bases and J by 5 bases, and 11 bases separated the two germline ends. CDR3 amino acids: CSVGGGGTEAFF. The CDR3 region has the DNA TGCAGCGTTGGAGGGGGTGGAACTGAAGCTTTCTTT.

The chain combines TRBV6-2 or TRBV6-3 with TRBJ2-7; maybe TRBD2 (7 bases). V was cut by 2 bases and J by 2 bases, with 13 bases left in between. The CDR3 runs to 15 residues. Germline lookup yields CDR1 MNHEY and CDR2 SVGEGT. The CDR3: CASSYNRGAPYEQYF. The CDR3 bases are TGTGCCAGCAGTTACAATCGGGGGGCCCCCTACGAGCAGTACTTC.

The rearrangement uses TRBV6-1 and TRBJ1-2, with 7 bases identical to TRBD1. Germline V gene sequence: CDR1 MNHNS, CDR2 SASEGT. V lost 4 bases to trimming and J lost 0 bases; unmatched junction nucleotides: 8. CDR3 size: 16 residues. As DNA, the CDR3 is TGTGCCAGCAGTGTACTGCCGGGACAGTCTAACTATGGCTACACCTTC. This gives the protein CASSVLPGQSNYGYTF.

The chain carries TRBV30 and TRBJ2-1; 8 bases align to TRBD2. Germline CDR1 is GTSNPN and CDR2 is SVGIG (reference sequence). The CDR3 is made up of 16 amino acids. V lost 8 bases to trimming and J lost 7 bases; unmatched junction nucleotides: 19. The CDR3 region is CAGAVTGRGGPNEQFF. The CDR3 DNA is TGTGCCGGGGCCGTTACAGGACGCGGGGGGCCGAATGAGCAGTTCTTC.

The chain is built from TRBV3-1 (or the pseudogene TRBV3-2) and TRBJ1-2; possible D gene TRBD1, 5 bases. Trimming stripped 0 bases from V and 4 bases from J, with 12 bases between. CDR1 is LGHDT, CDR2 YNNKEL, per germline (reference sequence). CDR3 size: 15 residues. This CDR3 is CASSQDEDNPYGYTF. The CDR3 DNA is TGTGCCAGCAGCCAAGATGAGGACAATCCCTATGGCTACACCTTC.

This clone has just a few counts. In DNA form, the CDR3 reads TGTGCCAGCAGTGAAGGGGGGGGCGGCTACAATGAGCAGTTCTTC. Translating gives CASSEGGGGYNEQFF. The chain recombines TRBV6-1 with TRBJ2-1; TRBD2 might be the D (7 bases). Germline V gives CDR1 MNHNS, CDR2 SASEGT. CDR3 size: 15 residues. V gave up 1 base and J gave up 3 bases, with 10 bases separating them.

The CDR3: CASSQLHRVGDTEAFF. The CDR3 DNA reads TGTGCCAGCAGCCAACTCCACAGGGTGGGGGACACTGAAGCTTTCTTT. V gene TRBV3-1 (or the pseudogene TRBV3-2) combines with J gene TRBJ1-1, with D perhaps TRBD1 (6 bases). The germline gives CDR1 LGHDT, CDR2 YNNKEL (reference sequence). The V end was cut by 2 bases, the J end by 3 bases, with 16 bases between. This CDR3 has 16 amino acids.

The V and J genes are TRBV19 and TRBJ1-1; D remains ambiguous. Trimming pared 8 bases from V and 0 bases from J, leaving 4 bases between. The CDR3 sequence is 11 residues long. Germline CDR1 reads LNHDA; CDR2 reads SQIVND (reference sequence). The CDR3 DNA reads TGTGCCAGTTCGGTGAACACTGAAGCTTTCTTT. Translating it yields CASSVNTEAFF.

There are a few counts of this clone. The CDR3 reads CASSSRTYFSNQPQHF. In DNA form, the CDR3 reads TGTGCCAGCAGTTCCAGGACTTATTTTAGCAATCAGCCCCAGCATTTT. The chain combines TRBV7-9 with TRBJ1-5; D gene unclear. Germline-derived CDR1 and CDR2 are SEHNR and FQNEAQ (reference sequence). V lost 6 bases to trimming and J lost 0 bases, with 15 bases between them. This CDR3 comprises 16 residues.

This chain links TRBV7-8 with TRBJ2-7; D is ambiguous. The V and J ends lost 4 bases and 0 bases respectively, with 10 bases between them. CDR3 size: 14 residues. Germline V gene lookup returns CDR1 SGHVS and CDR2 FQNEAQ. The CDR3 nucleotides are TGTGCCAGCAGCTCGACACCGAGCTCCTACGAGCAGTACTTC. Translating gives CASSSTPSSYEQYF.

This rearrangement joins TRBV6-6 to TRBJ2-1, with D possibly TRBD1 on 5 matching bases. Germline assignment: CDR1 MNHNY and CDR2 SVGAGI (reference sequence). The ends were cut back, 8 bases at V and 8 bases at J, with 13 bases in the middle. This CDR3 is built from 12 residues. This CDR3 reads CASSGLRDEQFF. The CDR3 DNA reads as TGTGCCAGCTCCGGCCTCAGGGATGAGCAGTTCTTC.

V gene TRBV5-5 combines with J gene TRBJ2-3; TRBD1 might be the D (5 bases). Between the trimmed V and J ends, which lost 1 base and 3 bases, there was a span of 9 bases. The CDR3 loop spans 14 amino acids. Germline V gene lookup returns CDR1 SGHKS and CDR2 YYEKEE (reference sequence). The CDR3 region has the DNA TGTGCCAGCAGCTTGCCAGGGATAACAGATACGCAGTATTTT. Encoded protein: CASSLPGITDTQYF.

The CDR3 DNA follows: TGTGCCAGCAATCCTGGACTAGCGGGCACCGGGGAGCTGTTTTTT. Its protein is CASNPGLAGTGELFF. V and J are TRBV2 and TRBJ2-2; 11 bases align to TRBD2. The germline CDR1 and CDR2 sequences are SNHLY and FYNNEI. This CDR3 has 15 amino acids. J lost 4 bases, V lost 7 bases, and 5 bases had no gene match. The whole variable domain, remainder taken from reference TRBV2 and TRBJ2-2, is EPEVTQTPSHQVTQMGQEVILRCVPISNHLYFYWYRQILGQKVEFLVSFYNNEISEKSEIFDDQFSVERPDGSNFTLKIRSTKLEDSAMYFCASNPGLAGTGELFFGEGSRLTVL.

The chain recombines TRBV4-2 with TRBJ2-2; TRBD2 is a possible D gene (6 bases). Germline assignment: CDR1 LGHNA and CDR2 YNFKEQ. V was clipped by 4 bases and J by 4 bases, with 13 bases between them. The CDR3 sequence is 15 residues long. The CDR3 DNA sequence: TGTGCCAGCAGCCCTATCCAGGGAGGCACCGGGGAGCTGTTTTTT. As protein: CASSPIQGGTGELFF.

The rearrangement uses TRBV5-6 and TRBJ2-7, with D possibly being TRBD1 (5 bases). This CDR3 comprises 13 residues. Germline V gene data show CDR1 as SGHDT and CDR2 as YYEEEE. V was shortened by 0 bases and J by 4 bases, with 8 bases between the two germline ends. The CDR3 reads CASSLGTRYEQYF. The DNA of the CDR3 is TGTGCCAGCAGCTTGGGGACAAGATACGAGCAGTACTTC.

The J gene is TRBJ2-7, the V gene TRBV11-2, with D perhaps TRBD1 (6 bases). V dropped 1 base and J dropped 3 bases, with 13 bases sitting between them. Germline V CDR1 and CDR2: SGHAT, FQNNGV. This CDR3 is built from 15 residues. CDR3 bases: TGTGCCAGCAGCTTAGGGACAGAAAGGGGCTACGAGCAGTACTTC. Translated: CASSLGTERGYEQYF.